Sequencing of this T cell receptor (beta chain) was carried out in a study of T cell responses to AZD1222 COVID-19 vaccine. Findings of the study overall: Reports say nearly half of spike-specific TCRs go after unmutated variant regions.

CDR3 length equals 17 residues. Germline CDR1 SGHTA, CDR2 FQGTGA. The ends lost 0 bases at V and 3 bases at J; junction bases unmatched: 8. Produced via immunoSEQ multiplex PCR; TCRdb's table is partial and in-frame only. The sample holds over 100,000 clones; roughly 89% are singletons and the top ten take around 12%. Concerning this clone itself: The antigen is undetermined.

This clonotype originated in an adult in good health. The material was peripheral blood, obtained on day 0 of AZD1222 vaccination. The chain couples TRBV7-3 to TRBJ2-7; 10 bases match TRBD2. CDR3 residues: CASSLTFPSGGNYEQYF. Written as DNA, the CDR3 is TGTGCCAGCAGCTTAACGTTCCCTAGCGGGGGAAACTACGAGCAGTACTTC.